The clone carrying this T cell receptor (beta chain) was counted between two and nine times. The target antigen is unknown. The CDR3 covers 14 residues. Germline-derived CDR1 and CDR2 are MNHGY and SAAAGT. With 0 bases removed from V and 4 bases from J, the gap between germline ends came to 9 bases. The sample belongs to a study of sequential checkpoint blockade in melanoma. Overall study: About two dozen patients had matched tumor biopsies before treatment and at week 13 after nivolumab or ipilimumab alone.

Treatment reported: randomized to nivolumab then ipilimumab (arm A) or the reverse (arm B). None of the patients previously received DNA-damaging chemotherapy. Overall study findings and caveats: Rising tumor T-cell fraction and clonality meant about 30 times likelier benefit. T-cell fraction and clonality followed PD-L1 and CD8+ counts, not mutational load.

Assay used: immunoSEQ multiplex PCR; TCRdb lists only in-frame clones, some missing. The sample holds about 7,900 clones, 20% to 25% seen once. The specimen was tumor tissue (inferred from file names), collected from a patient given nivolumab and ipilimumab in sequence. This chain joins TRBV6-8 and TRBJ1-1; D call uncertain. The sequence came from a human donor with melanoma. The CDR3 here is CASSYSQEATEAFF. CDR3 in DNA: TGTGCCAGCAGTTACTCCCAGGAGGCCACTGAAGCTTTCTTT.